The clone carrying this TCR beta chain appeared a few times. The antigen is undetermined. Sequencing of DNA taken from cultured CD4+ T cells relied on the Oncomine TCR Beta short-read assay. TCRdb re-called the PCR reads with MiXCR, one entry per CDR3 protein. The sample includes 14,000 to 15,000 distinct CDR3 sequences, 48% of them seen just once. The CDR3 runs 12 residues. Germline V lookup: CDR1 MNHEY, CDR2 SMNVEV (reference sequence). V was pared by 3 bases and J by 4 bases, with 6 bases between. This sample is part of a study of vaccination and CD4 T cells after COVID-19. The sample's treatment: approximately nine-day PBMC culture with coronavirus spike peptide pools or control peptides (ViraFEST assay).

This sequence was found in a human donor who had recovered from COVID-19. This chain connects TRBV27 to TRBJ1-2; D not resolved. The sample consisted of CD4+ T cells from blood, cultured in vitro. CDR3 sequence: CASSFGSYGYTF. For the CDR3, the DNA is TGTGCCAGCAGTTTTGGGAGCTATGGCTACACCTTC.